This T cell receptor beta chain was obtained from a study of blood T cell repertoires in COVID-19. Study-wide background: COVID-19 samples, acute and convalescent, were from the United States, Italy and Spain. T cells, B-cell-depleted T cells, or PBMCs provided the cDNA or gDNA that served as material.

Authors' analysis steps: It was from reference gene primer amplification that nucleated cell counts were estimated. Measured with immunoSEQ multiplex PCR; TCRdb has only the in-frame clones, and not every one. V and J calls and clone size are copied from that table; D and trimming were computed from the DNA. The repertoire includes about 260,000 clones, about four fifths of them detected once, and over 9% sits in the top ten. Germline loops: CDR1 MNHEY, CDR2 SVGAGI. Unmatched junction bases numbered 6, after V lost 6 bases and J lost 7 bases. The CDR3 is made up of 13 amino acids. The specimen sequenced was peripheral blood. The V and J genes are TRBV6-5 and TRBJ2-1; TRBD1 agrees at 7 bases. The clonotype comes from a woman aged 45-65 years who had recovered from COVID-19. The CDR3 region has the DNA TGTGCCAGCAGATCAGACAGGGCTAATGAGCAGTTCTTC. This codes for CASRSDRANEQFF.